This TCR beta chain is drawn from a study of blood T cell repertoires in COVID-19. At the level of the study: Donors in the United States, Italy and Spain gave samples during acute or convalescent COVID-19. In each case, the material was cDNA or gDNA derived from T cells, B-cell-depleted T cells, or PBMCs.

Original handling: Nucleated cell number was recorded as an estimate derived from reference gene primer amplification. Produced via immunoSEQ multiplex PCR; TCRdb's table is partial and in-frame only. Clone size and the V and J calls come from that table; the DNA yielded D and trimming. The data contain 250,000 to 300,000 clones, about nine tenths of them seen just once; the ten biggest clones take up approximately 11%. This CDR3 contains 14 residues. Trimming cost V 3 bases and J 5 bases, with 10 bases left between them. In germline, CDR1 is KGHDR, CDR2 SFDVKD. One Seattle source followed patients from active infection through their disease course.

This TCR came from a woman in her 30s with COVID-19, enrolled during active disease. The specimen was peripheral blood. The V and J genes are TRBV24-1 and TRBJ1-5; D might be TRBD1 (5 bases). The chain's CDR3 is CATSDPSGDQPQHF. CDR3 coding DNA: TGTGCCACCAGTGATCCTTCGGGGGATCAGCCCCAGCATTTT.